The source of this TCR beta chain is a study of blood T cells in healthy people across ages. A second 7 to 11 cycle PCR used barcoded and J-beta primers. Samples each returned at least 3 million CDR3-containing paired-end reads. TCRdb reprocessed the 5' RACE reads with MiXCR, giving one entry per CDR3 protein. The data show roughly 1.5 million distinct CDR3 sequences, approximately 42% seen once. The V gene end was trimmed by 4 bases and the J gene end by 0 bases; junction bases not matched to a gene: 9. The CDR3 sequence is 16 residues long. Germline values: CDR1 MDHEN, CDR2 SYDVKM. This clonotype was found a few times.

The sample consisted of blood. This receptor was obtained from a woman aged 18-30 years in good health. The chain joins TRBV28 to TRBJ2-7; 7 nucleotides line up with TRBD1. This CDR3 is CASSSLGQSNSYEQYF. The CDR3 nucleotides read TGTGCCAGCAGTTCCCTGGGACAGTCAAACTCCTACGAGCAGTACTTC.